Reported below is one T cell receptor beta chain. Germline-derived CDR1 and CDR2 are MNHEY and SVGAGI. Between the trimmed V and J ends, which lost 2 bases and 2 bases, there was a span of 6 bases. The CDR3 has 13 amino acids. It was with 60 Vbeta and 13 Jbeta primers that the PCR ran. Assay used: immunoSEQ multiplex PCR; TCRdb lists only in-frame clones, some missing. Its table lists 80,000 to 100,000 clones. This entry comes from a study of cytomegalovirus exposure and HLA in healthy donors. The sequence derives from a woman in her twenties or thirties in good health and CMV-seronegative. Material: PBMCs. The chain joins TRBV6-5 to TRBJ2-5; D is unclear. This chain's CDR3 is CASSYRLQETQYF. CDR3 sequence (DNA): TGTGCCAGCAGTTACCGGTTACAAGAGACCCAGTACTTC.